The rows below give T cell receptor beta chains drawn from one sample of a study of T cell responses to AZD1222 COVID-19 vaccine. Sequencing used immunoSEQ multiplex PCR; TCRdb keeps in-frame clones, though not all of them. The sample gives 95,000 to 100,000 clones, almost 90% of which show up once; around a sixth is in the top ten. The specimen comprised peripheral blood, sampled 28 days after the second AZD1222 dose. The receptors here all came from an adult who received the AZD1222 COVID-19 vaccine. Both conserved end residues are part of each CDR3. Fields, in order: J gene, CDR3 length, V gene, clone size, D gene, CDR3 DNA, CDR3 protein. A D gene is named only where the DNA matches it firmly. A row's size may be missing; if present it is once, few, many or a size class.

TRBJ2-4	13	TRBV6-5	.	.	TGTGCCAGCAGTCCAGGGGTGGAAAACATTCAGTACTTC	CASSPGVENIQYF
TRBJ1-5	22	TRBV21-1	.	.	TGTGCCAGCAGCAAAGCGTTTGCCCTTGACAGGGTGGAACCTTATAGCAATCAGCCCCAGCATTTT	CASSKAFALDRVEPYSNQPQHF
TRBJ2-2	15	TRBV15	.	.	TGTGCCACCAGCAGAGAAGTCTCTTCCACCGGGGAGCTGTTTTTT	CATSREVSSTGELFF
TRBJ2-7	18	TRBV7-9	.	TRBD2	TGTGCCAGCAGCTTCTCCAGGGTGGTTACTAGCGGGAGTGCCGAGCAGTACTTC	CASSFSRVVTSGSAEQYF
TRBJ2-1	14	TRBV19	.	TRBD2	TGTGCCAGTAGCCGACTAGCGGGTAACAATGAGCAGTTCTTC	CASSRLAGNNEQFF
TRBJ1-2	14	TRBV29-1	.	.	TGCAGCGTTGAGGGGTGGAGGGAGAGCTATGGCTACACCTTC	CSVEGWRESYGYTF
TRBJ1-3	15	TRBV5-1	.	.	TGCGCCAGCAGCTTGGCCGCTAACTCCGGAAACACCATATATTTT	CASSLAANSGNTIYF
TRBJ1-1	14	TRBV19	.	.	TGTGCCAGTAGGCCGGGACGGGAGAACACTGAAGCTTTCTTT	CASRPGRENTEAFF
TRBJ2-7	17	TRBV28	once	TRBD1	TGTGCCAGCAGTCCCGGGACAGGGGGCGCTCGCTCCTACGAGCAGTACTTC	CASSPGTGGARSYEQYF
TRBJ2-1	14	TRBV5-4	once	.	TGTGCCAGCAGCTTGGGGTTAAGTGCATTAGGCCAGTTCTTC	CASSLGLSALGQFF
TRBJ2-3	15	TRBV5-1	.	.	TGCGCCAGCAGGAAGGACACGACGAGCACAGATACGCAGTATTTT	CASRKDTTSTDTQYF
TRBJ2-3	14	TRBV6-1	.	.	TGTGCCAGCAGTGAAGTGGTACTTGGAGATACGCAGTATTTT	CASSEVVLGDTQYF
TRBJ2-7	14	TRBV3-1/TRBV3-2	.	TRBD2	TGTGCCAGCAGCCAAAAGCTAGCGGTATACGAGCAGTACTTC	CASSQKLAVYEQYF
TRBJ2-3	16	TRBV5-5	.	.	TGTGCCAGCAGCTTGGCTAGGTATCTGGGGGTCGATACGCAGTATTTT	CASSLARYLGVDTQYF
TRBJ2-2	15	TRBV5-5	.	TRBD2	TGTGCCAGCAGCGGTAGCGGGCCGAACACCGGGGAGCTGTTTTTT	CASSGSGPNTGELFF
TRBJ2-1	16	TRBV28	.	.	TGTGCCAGCAGAATACCACGCAGGCCGTCGGGCAATGAGCAGTTCTTC	CASRIPRRPSGNEQFF